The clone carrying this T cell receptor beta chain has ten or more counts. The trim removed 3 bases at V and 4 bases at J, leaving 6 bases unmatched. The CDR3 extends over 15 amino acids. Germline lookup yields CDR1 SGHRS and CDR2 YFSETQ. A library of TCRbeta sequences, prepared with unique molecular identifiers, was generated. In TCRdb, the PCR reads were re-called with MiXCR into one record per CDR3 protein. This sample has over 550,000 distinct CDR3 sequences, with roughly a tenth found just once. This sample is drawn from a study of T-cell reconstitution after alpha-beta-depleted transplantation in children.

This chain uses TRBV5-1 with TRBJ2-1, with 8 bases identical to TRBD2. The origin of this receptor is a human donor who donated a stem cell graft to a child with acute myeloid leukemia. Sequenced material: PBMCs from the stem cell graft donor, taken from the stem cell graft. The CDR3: CASSSSGSTYNEQFF. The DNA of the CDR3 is TGCGCCAGCAGCTCTAGCGGGTCGACGTACAATGAGCAGTTCTTC. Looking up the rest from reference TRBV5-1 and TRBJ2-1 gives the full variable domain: KAGVTQTPRYLIKTRGQQVTLSCSPISGHRSVSWYQQTPGQGLQFLFEYFSETQRNKGNFPGRFSGRQFSNSRSEMNVSTLELGDSALYLCASSSSGSTYNEQFFGPGTRLTVL.